Listed below are T cell receptor beta chains from one sample, sequenced in a study of blood T cell repertoires in COVID-19. Generated by immunoSEQ multiplex PCR, the TCRdb table keeps only in-frame clones and is missing some. The sample carries fewer than 60,000 clones, more than 80% recorded once. The sequencing input was peripheral blood. Source of these receptors: a man in his fifties or sixties with acute or convalescent COVID-19. CDR3s include the opening cysteine and the closing phenylalanine or tryptophan. Each record gives: CDR3 DNA, CDR3 protein, D gene, clone size, J gene, V gene. A D gene is named only where the DNA matches it firmly. Not all rows give a size; the values are once, few, many and, for expanded clones, a class.

CDR3 DNA: TGTGCCAGCTCACCGCAACTAAGCAGGGATGATGAAAAACTGTTTTTT
CDR3 protein: CASSPQLSRDDEKLFF
D gene: .
clone size: .
J gene: TRBJ1-4
V gene: TRBV18

CDR3 DNA: TGCGCCAGCAGCACCGGACTAGCGGGGTACTACAATGAGCAGTTCTTC
CDR3 protein: CASSTGLAGYYNEQFF
D gene: TRBD2
clone size: .
J gene: TRBJ2-1
V gene: TRBV5-1

CDR3 DNA: TGCGCCAGCAGCTTGGAGGGGGGGAATCAGCCCCAGCATTTT
CDR3 protein: CASSLEGGNQPQHF
D gene: .
clone size: .
J gene: TRBJ1-5
V gene: TRBV5-1

CDR3 DNA: TGCAGTGCTAGTGGCACTAGCCCCCTCTACAATGAGCAGTTCTTC
CDR3 protein: CSASGTSPLYNEQFF
D gene: .
clone size: .
J gene: TRBJ2-1
V gene: TRBV20-1

CDR3 DNA: TGTGCCAGCAGCTTTGGGAGTCTACCCCAGGCAGATACGCAGTATTTT
CDR3 protein: CASSFGSLPQADTQYF
D gene: .
clone size: medium-sized
J gene: TRBJ2-3
V gene: TRBV11-2

CDR3 DNA: TGTGCCAGCTCACCAAGCAGGGACACCTACGAGCAGTACTTC
CDR3 protein: CASSPSRDTYEQYF
D gene: .
clone size: .
J gene: TRBJ2-7
V gene: TRBV18

CDR3 DNA: TGCGCCAGCAGCCAATGGGGGGGAAATCGCAATGAAAAACTGTTTTTT
CDR3 protein: CASSQWGGNRNEKLFF
D gene: .
clone size: .
J gene: TRBJ1-4
V gene: TRBV4-1

CDR3 DNA: TGCGCCAGCAGCTTGGGATGGGGCAAAAATTCACCCCTCCACTTT
CDR3 protein: CASSLGWGKNSPLHF
D gene: .
clone size: .
J gene: TRBJ1-6
V gene: TRBV5-1

CDR3 DNA: TGTGCCAGCAGCAGACGGACAGGGGGCACTGAAGCTTTCTTT
CDR3 protein: CASSRRTGGTEAFF
D gene: TRBD1
clone size: .
J gene: TRBJ1-1
V gene: TRBV9

CDR3 DNA: TGTGCCAGCAGTTCCCCCCGGGCTAGCGGGAGGGTGGATACGCAGTATTTT
CDR3 protein: CASSSPRASGRVDTQYF
D gene: TRBD2
clone size: .
J gene: TRBJ2-3
V gene: TRBV28

CDR3 DNA: TGTGCCAGCAGTTTATTCCCGCCCCGGGGACTAGCGGGGTCCCAAGAGACCCAGTACTTC
CDR3 protein: CASSLFPPRGLAGSQETQYF
D gene: TRBD2
clone size: .
J gene: TRBJ2-5
V gene: TRBV27

CDR3 DNA: TGTGCCAGCAGTTTAACAGGGCGTGGAAACACCATATATTTT
CDR3 protein: CASSLTGRGNTIYF
D gene: .
clone size: .
J gene: TRBJ1-3
V gene: TRBV27

CDR3 DNA: TGTGCCAGCGGGGGACAGCAGATCAATCAGCCCCAGCATTTT
CDR3 protein: CASGGQQINQPQHF
D gene: TRBD1
clone size: .
J gene: TRBJ1-5
V gene: TRBV6-5

CDR3 DNA: TGTGCCAGCAAGAGGGTAGGGGGATACAATGAGCAGTTCTTC
CDR3 protein: CASKRVGGYNEQFF
D gene: .
clone size: .
J gene: TRBJ2-1
V gene: TRBV28

CDR3 DNA: TGTGCCATCAGTGAGCGGGAGACAGGGGATAATTCACCCCTCCACTTT
CDR3 protein: CAISERETGDNSPLHF
D gene: TRBD1
clone size: few
J gene: TRBJ1-6
V gene: TRBV10-3

CDR3 DNA: TGTGCCGGCAGCTTAGTGCGAGGGAGGGCCGAAGATACGCAGTATTTT
CDR3 protein: CAGSLVRGRAEDTQYF
D gene: TRBD2
clone size: .
J gene: TRBJ2-3
V gene: TRBV7-4

CDR3 DNA: TGTGCCAGTCACATCCAGGGGGCGCGTGAAAAACTGTTTTTT
CDR3 protein: CASHIQGAREKLFF
D gene: TRBD1
clone size: .
J gene: TRBJ1-4
V gene: TRBV18

CDR3 DNA: TGTGCCAGCACCGCAGGGGGGTATGGCTACACCTTC
CDR3 protein: CASTAGGYGYTF
D gene: TRBD1
clone size: .
J gene: TRBJ1-2
V gene: TRBV6-6

CDR3 DNA: TGTGCCAGCAGCCCGACAGAAAATCAGCCCCAGCATTTT
CDR3 protein: CASSPTENQPQHF
D gene: .
clone size: .
J gene: TRBJ1-5
V gene: TRBV7-8

CDR3 DNA: TGTGCCTGGAGTGTGTCAGGCCGTTCACCCCTCCACTTT
CDR3 protein: CAWSVSGRSPLHF
D gene: .
clone size: .
J gene: TRBJ1-6
V gene: TRBV30

CDR3 DNA: TGTGCCAGCAGCCCCAGCGGGATGGGGGAGCTGTTTTTT
CDR3 protein: CASSPSGMGELFF
D gene: TRBD2
clone size: .
J gene: TRBJ2-2
V gene: TRBV12-3/TRBV12-4

CDR3 DNA: TGTGCCAGCAGCTTAGGCCCGGGACTAGCGAACTCCTACGAGCAGTACTTC
CDR3 protein: CASSLGPGLANSYEQYF
D gene: TRBD2
clone size: few
J gene: TRBJ2-7
V gene: TRBV7-3

CDR3 DNA: TGTGCCAGCAGTTTGGGAGGCAGTCAACCTAGCGGCTACACCTTC
CDR3 protein: CASSLGGSQPSGYTF
D gene: .
clone size: once
J gene: TRBJ1-2
V gene: TRBV28

CDR3 DNA: TGTGCCAGCAGTCTTTGGAACAGTCAGGGGCAGGGCGGCTACACCTTC
CDR3 protein: CASSLWNSQGQGGYTF
D gene: .
clone size: .
J gene: TRBJ1-2
V gene: TRBV28

CDR3 DNA: TGTGCCAGCAGCCGAACAGGGTACGAGCAGTACTTC
CDR3 protein: CASSRTGYEQYF
D gene: .
clone size: .
J gene: TRBJ2-7
V gene: TRBV5-8

CDR3 DNA: TGTGCCAGCAGTTACCTGGCTAGCGGAAACTACGAGCAGTACTTC
CDR3 protein: CASSYLASGNYEQYF
D gene: TRBD2
clone size: once
J gene: TRBJ2-7
V gene: TRBV27